This is a list of T cell receptor beta chains from one sample in a study of blood T cell repertoires in COVID-19. Generated by immunoSEQ multiplex PCR, the TCRdb table keeps only in-frame clones and is missing some. The table records 200,000 to 250,000 clones, 70% to 90% of them present only once. The sequencing sample was made of PBMCs or T cells enriched from blood (not recorded which). Receptors originate from a man younger than 40 who had recovered from COVID-19. CDR3s include the opening cysteine and the closing phenylalanine or tryptophan. The D gene is left open where the match is weak. Clone sizes are given selectively: once, few, many, or a class where the clone is expanded.

>TRBV7-8|TRBD2|NA|TRBJ2-7
CASSLVGLAGRQYEQYF
TGTGCCAGCAGCTTAGTCGGTCTAGCGGGGAGACAGTACGAGCAGTACTTC
>TRBV29-1|TRBD1|NA|TRBJ2-7
CSGGQGFYEQYF
TGCAGCGGAGGACAGGGCTTCTACGAGCAGTACTTC
>TRBV6-5|NA|NA|TRBJ1-6
CASSYSGNGGEPLHF
TGTGCCAGCAGTTACTCGGGCAACGGAGGGGAACCCCTCCACTTT
>TRBV6-5|NA|NA|TRBJ2-7
CASSYSSVHYYEQYF
TGTGCCAGCAGTTACTCATCGGTCCATTACTACGAGCAGTACTTC
>TRBV18|TRBD2|few|TRBJ2-7
CASSPPAGVALFSYEQYF
TGTGCCAGCTCACCACCGGCGGGAGTCGCATTGTTCTCCTACGAGCAGTACTTC
>TRBV30|TRBD1|once|TRBJ1-6
CAWSVTGESSPLHF
TGTGCCTGGAGCGTTACAGGGGAAAGTTCACCCCTCCACTTT
>TRBV15|TRBD1|NA|TRBJ1-4
CATSRADRDEKLFF
TGTGCCACCAGCAGAGCCGACAGGGACGAAAAACTGTTTTTT
>TRBV10-3|NA|NA|TRBJ2-7
CAISETGISEQYF
TGTGCCATCAGTGAGACAGGGATTAGCGAGCAGTACTTC
>TRBV6-6|TRBD1|NA|TRBJ1-3
CASSRQGAGNTIYF
TGTGCCAGCAGTAGACAGGGGGCTGGAAACACCATATATTTT
>TRBV10-3|TRBD1|NA|TRBJ1-2
CAMGTTGGAGYTF
TGTGCCATGGGAACGACAGGGGGGGCCGGCTACACCTTC
>TRBV20-1|TRBD1|NA|TRBJ2-5
CSASSWQGARETQYF
TGCAGTGCTAGTAGCTGGCAGGGGGCTAGGGAGACCCAGTACTTC
>TRBV30|TRBD1|NA|TRBJ1-2
CAWKLGQLPYYGYTF
TGTGCCTGGAAACTGGGACAGCTTCCTTACTATGGCTACACCTTC
>TRBV5-1|TRBD1|NA|TRBJ1-6
CASSFNGQGNNSPLHF
TGCGCCAGCTCGTTTAACGGACAGGGAAATAATTCACCCCTCCACTTT
>TRBV10-1|NA|NA|TRBJ1-1
CASSESGSTEAFF
TGCGCCAGCAGTGAGTCGGGGAGCACTGAAGCTTTCTTT
>TRBV7-2|NA|NA|TRBJ1-4
CASSLDTAPLQLFF
TGTGCCAGCAGCTTGGACACCGCTCCCTTACAACTGTTTTTT
>TRBV19|TRBD2|few|TRBJ2-7
CASSSAGGTYEQYF
TGTGCCAGTAGTTCAGCGGGAGGTACCTACGAGCAGTACTTC
>TRBV11-2|TRBD1|NA|TRBJ2-6
CASSSVDRALSGANVLTF
TGTGCCAGCAGCTCAGTCGACAGGGCCCTCTCTGGGGCCAACGTCCTGACTTTC
>TRBV7-2|TRBD1|NA|TRBJ1-1
CASSLGTGRTEAFF
TGTGCCAGCAGCTTGGGGACAGGGCGCACTGAAGCTTTCTTT
>TRBV5-6|TRBD1|NA|TRBJ2-7
CASSSTGYEQYF
TGTGCCAGCAGCTCGACAGGGTACGAGCAGTACTTC
>TRBV19|NA|NA|TRBJ1-4
CASSASGTLREKLFF
TGTGCCAGTAGTGCCTCCGGGACATTGAGAGAAAAACTGTTTTTT
>TRBV7-8|TRBD2|NA|TRBJ2-1
CASSLGAGVSYNEQFF
TGTGCCAGCAGCCTAGGAGCGGGAGTCTCCTACAATGAGCAGTTCTTC
>TRBV24-1|TRBD2|NA|TRBJ2-1
CATGLAGGSYNEQFF
TGTGCCACGGGACTAGCGGGAGGTTCCTACAATGAGCAGTTCTTC
>TRBV4-1|TRBD1|NA|TRBJ1-2
CASSPTGGGYTF
TGCGCCAGCAGCCCCACAGGGGGTGGCTACACCTTC
>TRBV4-3|NA|NA|TRBJ1-6
CASSQAGYNSPLHF
TGCGCCAGCAGCCAAGCAGGGTATAATTCACCCCTCCACTTT
>TRBV6-5|TRBD1|NA|TRBJ2-3
CASSYAGQGLTDTQYF
TGTGCCAGCAGTTACGCGGGACAGGGCCTCACAGATACGCAGTATTTT
>TRBV10-3|NA|NA|TRBJ1-1
CAISAAGNTEAFF
TGTGCCATCAGTGCTGCAGGGAACACTGAAGCTTTCTTT
>TRBV24-1|NA|NA|TRBJ2-3
CATSRDSSTDTQYF
TGTGCCACCTCCCGGGACTCTAGCACAGATACGCAGTATTTT
>TRBV10-3|TRBD2|NA|TRBJ2-6
CAISESGGVTGANVLTF
TGTGCCATCAGTGAATCGGGAGGGGTTACTGGGGCCAACGTCCTGACTTTC
>TRBV10-3|NA|NA|TRBJ1-3
CAIRDSSLGGNTIYF
TGTGCCATCAGGGACAGCTCTTTGGGCGGAAACACCATATATTTT